This T cell receptor (beta chain) was sequenced in a study of blood T cells in healthy people across ages (dated by TCRdb to 2013 to 2016). For the study in its entirety: Template switching captured roughly one uniquely barcoded TCR beta cDNA molecule per two T cells in model experiments. To track age-related changes in TCR beta repertoire diversity, the study relied on deep sequencing normalized with unique cDNA molecular identifiers. The donors were split into four age groups: young (average 16 years), middle-aged (39), aged (more than 60) and long-lived (more than 80). Donors of different ages were randomly distributed across sequencing lanes to avoid experimental bias. Using the same blood draw, the study looked at two additional independent replicas of 1 million unique cDNA reads for two donors, one aged 18 to 29 and the other aged 80 or older.

The method behind the library was 5' RACE. The instrument given in TCRdb is Illumina HiSeq 2500. A second about 6 to 11 cycle PCR used a sample-barcoded 5' primer and a J-beta primer mix. A template-switch 5' adaptor carrying 12 random nucleotides introduced a unique molecular identifier onto each TCR beta cDNA molecule. At least 2.5 million CDR3-containing paired-end reads were obtained from each sample. First-strand cDNA was synthesized from all RNA with the Mint cDNA synthesis kit, primed by a TRBC-specific oligonucleotide. Following uracil-DNA glycosylase treatment, all cDNA underwent a first 18-cycle PCR with the universal primers M1SS and BC2_uni_R. Per the source publication's procedure: For normalization, 1 million high-quality reads, each with a distinct molecular identifier, were randomly selected from each sample. Instead of being binned into consensus sequences, reads with shared molecular identifiers were discarded. MiTCR, run with a Q25 quality threshold and the strictest error-elimination algorithm, handled CDR3 identification, clonotype clustering and error correction. A nonparametric unseen species model using Euler transformation provided a lower-bound estimate of total TCR beta diversity. The public reads were reprocessed in TCRdb via fastp at Q25 and MiXCR, keeping in-frame beta chains. Rows merge per CDR3 protein into single entries with the most common DNA and genes. The V and J calls were determined by TCRdb, not by the authors. For this sample the table gives 890,000 or so distinct CDR3 sequences, of which around two thirds were detected only once. The biggest ten clones account for around a quarter of the sample.

The donors were about 40 Caucasian individuals from Russia, aged about 6 to 100 years, who were systemically healthy. Roughly 9 milliliters of peripheral blood were drawn from each donor into EDTA-treated Vacutainer tubes. Ficoll-Paque density-gradient centrifugation was used to isolate PBMCs, with at least 7 million per sample. Total RNA, at least 6 micrograms per sample, was extracted from PBMCs with Trizol reagent. Naive CD45RAhigh/CD27high T cell percentages were measured by flow cytometry on a PBMC aliquot from every donor. Study-wide conclusions, independent of this receptor: Estimates of total diversity based on one million sequenced T cells were considered lower bounds and underestimates. Conclusive comparison of naive and antigen-experienced compartments was prevented by the profiling of bulk unsorted PBMCs. The percentage of naive T cells measured by flow cytometry correlated strongly with observed TCR beta diversity. Observed TCR beta diversity per million T cells fell roughly linearly with age, and a significant reduction was already apparent by age about 36. Compared with the aged group, the long-lived group had more naive CD4+ T cells, fewer expanded clones and increased TCR diversity, a pattern suggesting age selection. Because the CMV infection status of the donors was unknown, age-related changes in expanded clonotypes may potentially have been confounded.

The germline V gene yields LGHNA for CDR1 and YNFKEQ for CDR2. Trimming at the junction amounts to 0 bases on V and 5 bases on J, and the germline ends lie 13 bases apart. Spanning cysteine to phenylalanine, the CDR3 consists of 15 amino acids. Only CDR3 DNA remains: 45 bases, in frame from the first base. The count of this clonotype is one. Its antigen specificity is not known. Within one base of it there is no much larger clone, and no base qualities were kept. Sequencing was carried out using blood. This chain joins TRBV4-2 to TRBJ1-1, with the D gene too uncertain to name. The origin of this receptor is a young man in good health. The sequence in DNA is TGTGCCAGCAGCCAAGACGAGTCCTGGGAAACTGAAGCTTTCTTT. Translated, this gives CASSQDESWETEAFF.